This TCR beta chain was captured by sequencing in a study of cytomegalovirus exposure and HLA in healthy donors. Overall study results and limits: Within the data, a cluster of highly shared sequence variants was likely a sequencing artifact. Some V segments could not be told apart, so they were left out, TRBV6-2 and TRBV6-3 among them. A later analysis reportedly found fewer N-insertions in an Asian-associated ancestry cluster than the roughly 670-donor mean. Researchers reported from a later analysis that most CMV-associated TCR beta chains appeared HLA-restricted.

This CDR3 is built from 12 residues. Trimming took 0 bases from V and 7 from J, leaving 4 bases between them. Germline CDR1 GTSNPN, CDR2 SVGIG (reference sequence). This clone was found a few times. Its antigen is currently unknown. The PCR contained 60 Vbeta and 13 Jbeta primers. TCRdb's copy holds only in-frame clones and misses some; the assay was immunoSEQ multiplex PCR. Of approximately 100,000 clones listed, 74% are singletons. The chain recombines TRBV30 with TRBJ1-6, with unresolved D. The specimen sequenced was PBMCs. The receptor comes from a human donor in good health. The DNA for the CDR3 is TGTGCCTGGAGTGTCTTCAATTCACCCCTCCACTTT. Its translation is CAWSVFNSPLHF.